Shown below are 20 T cell receptor beta chains from a single sample sequenced in a study of cytomegalovirus exposure and HLA in healthy donors. The PCR made use of 60 Vbeta and 13 Jbeta primers. The data were produced by immunoSEQ multiplex PCR, yet TCRdb's version contains in-frame clones alone and is incomplete. The top ten hold 4% to 5% of the sample, which has 90,000 to 120,000 clones, around 77% seen once. The sample consisted of PBMCs. All receptors derive from a male donor in good health and CMV-seronegative.

This CDR3 reads CASSLGQYYREAFF. In DNA, the CDR3 is TGTGCCAGCAGCTTAGGACAGTATTACCGTGAAGCTTTCTTT. The rearrangement links TRBV11-2 to TRBJ1-1; possibly TRBD1 for D (5 bases). This CDR3 is 14 amino acids long. Germline V gene sequence: CDR1 SGHAT, CDR2 FQNNGV. V was shortened by 1 base and J by 7 bases, with 13 bases between the two germline ends.

The V gene is TRBV5-4, the J gene TRBJ2-5; D unclear. The length of the CDR3 is 15 residues. Looked up from germline, CDR1 is SGHNT and CDR2 is YYREEE (reference sequence). V lost 10 bases and J lost 4, with 23 bases in between. The CDR3 region has the DNA TGTGCCGCCAAGCTTGATCGAGGTGCTCGAGAGACCCAGTACTTC. The encoded protein is CAAKLDRGARETQYF.

The genes are TRBV6-5 and TRBJ2-1, with TRBD2 as a possible D gene (7 bases). Germline CDR1 MNHEY, CDR2 SVGAGI. V gave up 2 bases and J gave up 8 bases, with 16 bases separating them. This CDR3 spans 15 amino acids. CDR3 amino acids: CASSYKGGGADEQFF. For the CDR3, the DNA is TGTGCCAGCAGTTACAAAGGGGGAGGGGCCGATGAGCAGTTCTTC.

The V gene is TRBV10-3, the J gene TRBJ2-1; 10 nucleotides align to TRBD2. This CDR3 contains 16 residues. Germline V CDR1 and CDR2: ENHRY, SYGVKD. V trimming: 3 bases; J trimming: 7 bases; junction bases outside the gene matches: 9. CDR3 sequence (DNA): TGTGCCATCAGTGAAATAATGGGACTAGCGAGTAATGAGCAGTTCTTC. It yields the protein CAISEIMGLASNEQFF.

The V gene is TRBV28, the J gene TRBJ2-7; D is ambiguous. The CDR3 sequence is 13 residues long. V lost 3 bases to trimming and J lost 4 bases, with 10 bases between them. CDR1 and CDR2 from the germline V gene are MDHEN and SYDVKM. CDR3 bases: TGTGCCAGCAGTTTTTTGTCCGGGTACGAGCAGTACTTC. This sequence encodes CASSFLSGYEQYF.

This clone came up once. The rearrangement links TRBV5-1 to TRBJ1-1, with D hard to call. The CDR3 spans 14 residues. Looked up from germline, CDR1 is SGHRS and CDR2 is YFSETQ. The V end was cut by 0 bases, the J end by 2 bases, with 8 bases between. CDR3 sequence (DNA): TGCGCCAGCAGCTTGGGAGGGCCTAACACTGAAGCTTTCTTT. Translation: CASSLGGPNTEAFF.

This clone was observed a handful of times. V gene TRBV28 combines with J gene TRBJ2-5, with TRBD2 matching 11 bases. V lost 4 bases, J lost 5 bases, and 15 bases stayed unmatched. The CDR3 has 18 amino acids. CDR1 is MDHEN, CDR2 SYDVKM, per germline. CDR3 nucleotides: TGTGCCAGCAGTTCCGCGGGGGTTAGCGGGAGGGCGGGGGAGACCCAGTACTTC. Protein product: CASSSAGVSGRAGETQYF.

V and J are TRBV7-2 and TRBJ2-7; weak D call: TRBD1 (5 bases). CDR1 and CDR2 from the germline V gene are SGHTA and FQGNSA. The CDR3 sequence is 15 residues long. With 6 bases removed from V and 0 bases from J, the gap between germline ends came to 15 bases. CDR3 sequence (DNA): TGTGCCAGCAGGTTGGACAAGCACTCCTCCTACGAGCAGTACTTC. Its translation: CASRLDKHSSYEQYF.

The genes are TRBV5-8 and TRBJ1-2; D is unresolved. Trimming took off 2 bases at V and 2 bases at J, with 7 bases between the two ends. The CDR3 is made up of 13 amino acids. Germline-derived CDR1 and CDR2 are SGHTS and YDEGEE. The CDR3 loop reads CASSLLANYGYTF. CDR3 coding DNA: TGTGCCAGCAGCTTATTGGCCAACTATGGCTACACCTTC.

Worth noting for this clone: Within the sample, other DNA sequences also encode this same CDR3. The V and J genes are TRBV27 and TRBJ2-5; weak D call: TRBD1 (6 bases). Germline V gene data show CDR1 as MNHEY and CDR2 as SMNVEV (reference sequence). This CDR3 has 14 residues. V lost 2 bases and J 0 bases, leaving 7 bases between the germline ends. The CDR3 DNA sequence: TGTGCCAGCAGTTTAGACAGGAACCAAGAGACCCAGTACTTC. Translated: CASSLDRNQETQYF.

The rearrangement links TRBV7-2 to TRBJ2-7, with D perhaps TRBD2 (5 bases). The CDR3 sequence is 14 residues long. Germline values: CDR1 SGHTA, CDR2 FQGNSA. Trimming stripped 5 bases from V and 4 bases from J, with 15 bases between. The DNA for the CDR3 is TGTGCCAGCAGCCCCGGGATTCAAACTTACGAGCAGTACTTC. Amino acid sequence: CASSPGIQTYEQYF.

This clone was detected only a few times. The CDR3 loop reads CSAHRDEQFF. The DNA of the CDR3 is TGCAGCGCGCACAGGGATGAGCAGTTCTTC. The chain employs TRBV29-1 and TRBJ2-1; D is possibly TRBD1 (6 bases). This CDR3 has 10 amino acids. The V gene's germline CDR1 is SQVTM and CDR2 ANQGSEA. Trimming removed 7 bases at V and 8 bases at J, with 9 bases between.

V gene TRBV28 combines with J gene TRBJ2-7; 10 bases agree with TRBD1. CDR3 length: 15 amino acids. CDR1 is MDHEN, CDR2 SYDVKM, per germline. V lost 4 bases and J lost 1; bases outside the gene matches: 4. CDR3 amino acids: CASSSWTGGSYEQYF. CDR3 in DNA: TGTGCCAGCAGTTCGTGGACAGGGGGTTCCTACGAGCAGTACTTC.

The chain carries TRBV23-1 and TRBJ2-3; D not certain. TRBV23-1 is filed as an ORF, its function uncertain. Trimming removed 3 bases at V and 6 bases at J, with 7 bases between. The CDR3 loop spans 12 amino acids. CDR3 bases: TGCGCCAGCAGTCATATCGTCGATACGCAGTATTTT. This codes for CASSHIVDTQYF.

This clone showed up just once. J is TRBJ2-5 and V is TRBV2, with a tentative D call TRBD2 (5 bases). Gene TRBJ2-7 matches the end of the DNA better, so the J call may be wrong. The germline V gene encodes CDR1 SNHLY and CDR2 FYNNEI. The CDR3 spans 14 residues. The CDR3: CASLRATHGYEQYF. CDR3 bases: TGTGCCAGCCTGAGGGCCACTCACGGGTACGAGCAGTACTTC.

As to this clone: In the same sample, other DNA sequences code for this CDR3. The chain recombines TRBV15 with TRBJ1-1; maybe TRBD1 (5 bases). Germline V gives CDR1 LNHNV, CDR2 YYDKDF (reference sequence). The CDR3 runs 14 residues. V was shortened by 7 bases and J by 1 base, with 13 bases between the two germline ends. CDR3 sequence reads: CATKSAGGNTEAFF. The CDR3 coding sequence is TGTGCCACCAAATCGGCGGGGGGGAACACTGAAGCTTTCTTT.

The sample holds one count of this clone. The V gene is TRBV19, the J gene TRBJ2-1; 12 nucleotides match TRBD2. The CDR3 length is 17 residues. The V gene's germline CDR1 is LNHDA and CDR2 SQIVND (reference sequence). After removal of 3 bases from V and 5 bases from J, the junction contained 8 bases not matched to a gene. The CDR3 DNA sequence: TGTGCCAGTAGTATTCAAGGTGGACTAGCGGGACACAATGAGCAGTTCTTC. This translates into CASSIQGGLAGHNEQFF.

The genes are TRBV19 and TRBJ1-2; 7 positions match TRBD1. The CDR3 loop spans 16 amino acids. Germline CDR1 is LNHDA and CDR2 is SQIVND (reference sequence). The V segment lost 5 bases and the J segment 4 bases; nucleotides outside the gene matches: 13. The CDR3 bases are TGTGCCAGTAGTTCCCCCGGGACAGAAATTTTCTATGGCTACACCTTC. Translation gives CASSSPGTEIFYGYTF.

This clone showed up just a few times. The rearrangement joins TRBV4-1 to TRBJ1-1; the match to TRBD1 covers 9 bases. Germline lookup yields CDR1 MGHRA and CDR2 YSYEKL. This CDR3 comprises 16 residues. With 7 bases clipped from V and 1 base from J, the junction kept 10 bases outside the gene matches. Here the CDR3 reads CASNTGQGLKNTEAFF. Written as DNA, the CDR3 is TGCGCCAGCAATACGGGACAGGGTTTGAAGAACACTGAAGCTTTCTTT.

The chain recombines TRBV23-1 with TRBJ2-7; no firm D call. TRBV23-1 is an ORF; its function is uncertain. V lost 3 bases and J lost 3, with 9 bases in between. The CDR3 is made up of 13 amino acids. CDR3 loop: CASSQGPYYEQYF. CDR3 coding DNA: TGCGCCAGCAGTCAGGGCCCCTACTACGAGCAGTACTTC.